The 21 T cell receptor beta chains reported below all come from one sample, sequenced in a study of shared clonotypes between healthy human individuals. Profiling relied on immunoSEQ multiplex PCR, and the TCRdb table lists in-frame clones only, not all of them. Of about 1.5 million clones in the sample, around 98% are singletons; the top ten hold about 0.45%. Specimen: naive CD4+ T cells sorted from blood. This sample's subset: CD45RA+ positively selected. These receptors all stem from a man younger than 45 in good health.

The rearrangement links TRBV30 to TRBJ2-7, with D unclear. From germline, CDR1 is GTSNPN and CDR2 SVGIG (reference sequence). The CDR3 covers 11 residues. V dropped 4 bases and J dropped 1 base, with 5 bases sitting between them. CDR3 nucleotide sequence: TGTGCCTGGAAGAATTCCTACGAGCAGTACTTC. This translates into CAWKNSYEQYF.

This chain joins TRBV9 and TRBJ2-3, with 7 bases that match TRBD2. CDR3 length: 14 residues. Germline lookup yields CDR1 SGDLS and CDR2 YYNGEE. The trim removed 0 bases at V and 7 bases at J, leaving 5 bases unmatched. The CDR3 DNA follows: TGTGCCAGCAGCGTAGCGGGGACTACATATACGCAGTATTTT. Its protein product is CASSVAGTTYTQYF.

The chain has TRBV5-4 and TRBJ2-1, with TRBD2 matching over 7 bases. With V trimmed by 3 bases and J by 0 bases, 9 bases remained unmatched. The germline CDR1 and CDR2 sequences are SGHNT and YYREEE (reference sequence). The CDR3 loop spans 17 amino acids. CDR3 sequence reads: CASSYRLALSSYNEQFF. CDR3 nucleotides: TGTGCCAGCAGCTACAGACTAGCCCTCAGCTCCTACAATGAGCAGTTCTTC.

The chain carries TRBV7-9 and TRBJ2-7, with D possibly TRBD1 on 6 matching bases. Deletions cut 5 bases from V and 4 bases from J, with 15 bases between. The germline CDR1 and CDR2 sequences are SEHNR and FQNEAQ (reference sequence). This CDR3 comprises 14 residues. Here the CDR3 reads CASSLTGDVYEQYF. CDR3 coding DNA: TGTGCCAGCAGCCTGACAGGAGACGTTTACGAGCAGTACTTC.

This chain's CDR3 is CASSQDVGYWEKLFF. The CDR3 coding sequence is TGCGCCAGCAGCCAAGATGTAGGGTACTGGGAAAAACTGTTTTTT. The J gene is TRBJ1-4, the V gene TRBV4-1; D unclear. This CDR3 is 15 amino acids long. V was pared by 0 bases and J by 8 bases, with 13 bases between. The germline CDR1 and CDR2 sequences are MGHRA and YSYEKL.

V gene TRBV27 combines with J gene TRBJ1-4, with D tentatively TRBD1 (6 bases). Germline CDR1 and CDR2: MNHEY and SMNVEV (reference sequence). The CDR3 is 13 residues long. Trimming cost V 4 bases and J 7 bases, with 10 bases left between them. This CDR3 is CASSSQGGEKLFF. DNA of the CDR3: TGTGCCAGCAGTTCACAGGGTGGTGAAAAACTGTTTTTT.

This chain connects TRBV5-1 to TRBJ2-7; tentative D call: TRBD2 (5 bases). Per germline, CDR1 SGHRS and CDR2 YFSETQ. The CDR3 is 14 amino acids. V was trimmed by 0 bases and J by 3 bases, leaving 10 bases between them. The CDR3 DNA is TGCGCCAGCAGCTTGGGAGGGATAGGCTACGAGCAGTACTTC. This translates into CASSLGGIGYEQYF.

The rearrangement joins TRBV18 to TRBJ1-4; possibly TRBD1 for D (5 bases). The CDR3 runs to 17 residues. Germline V gene sequence: CDR1 KGHSH, CDR2 LQKENI. V was pared by 1 base and J by 0 bases, with 12 bases between. This CDR3 is CASSPRQGGPTNEKLFF. The CDR3, as DNA: TGTGCCAGCTCACCACGCCAGGGAGGGCCAACTAATGAAAAACTGTTTTTT.

In the case of this clone: Other DNA sequences within the sample encode an identical CDR3. The rearrangement links TRBV10-3 to TRBJ1-1; D call uncertain. V lost 4 bases, J lost 3 bases, and 6 bases lay in between. CDR1 and CDR2 (germline): ENHRY, SYGVKD. The CDR3 sequence is 12 residues long. Here the CDR3 DNA reads TGTGCCATCAGTGGGACGGACACTGAAGCTTTCTTT. As protein: CAISGTDTEAFF.

This chain joins TRBV6-4 and TRBJ2-3; 9 positions agree with TRBD1. The CDR3 is 16 residues long. With 2 bases clipped from V and 3 bases from J, the junction kept 6 bases outside the gene matches. Germline V CDR1 and CDR2: MRHNA, SNTAGT. CDR3 in DNA: TGTGCCAGCAGTGACCCCGGGACAGGGTATACAGATACGCAGTATTTT. This codes for CASSDPGTGYTDTQYF.

The chain joins TRBV7-2 to TRBJ2-2; no reliable D call. V lost 7 bases and J lost 0, with 18 bases in between. Germline CDR1 and CDR2: SGHTA and FQGNSA. The CDR3 has 17 amino acids. The CDR3 sequence is CASTPHRGLANTGELFF. In nucleotides, the CDR3 is TGTGCCAGCACCCCCCACCGTGGGCTCGCGAACACCGGGGAGCTGTTTTTT.

The V and J genes are TRBV4-3 and TRBJ1-2; TRBD1 matches at 9 bases. The CDR3 contains 15 residues. V was clipped by 1 base and J by 8 bases; unmatched bases: 8. Germline CDR1 reads LGHNA; CDR2 reads YSLEER. The CDR3, as DNA: TGCGCCAGCAGCCAAGCTACAGGGGGCAAAGGCGGCTACACCTTC. This encodes CASSQATGGKGGYTF.

This chain links TRBV2 with TRBJ1-2; a weak D match, TRBD1 (6 bases). Germline loops: CDR1 SNHLY, CDR2 FYNNEI. CDR3 length: 15 residues. V lost 3 bases, J lost 10 bases, and 21 bases lay in between. CDR3 region: CASSEARGTLSFYTF. In DNA form, the CDR3 reads TGTGCCAGCAGTGAGGCCCGAGGGACACTTTCTTTCTACACCTTC.

This clone appeared a single time. The rearrangement uses TRBV9 and TRBJ2-7; D is undetermined. The CDR3 length is 13 residues. V gave up 0 bases and J gave up 6 bases, with 10 bases separating them. The germline V gene has CDR1 SGDLS and CDR2 YYNGEE. CDR3 region: CASSVEPLSEQYF. CDR3 nucleotide sequence: TGTGCCAGCAGCGTAGAGCCTCTGAGCGAGCAGTACTTC.

The chain has TRBV28 and TRBJ1-2; 12 nucleotides align to TRBD1. The CDR3 totals 14 residues. Germline-derived CDR1 and CDR2 are MDHEN and SYDVKM. J was trimmed by 7 bases and V by 4 bases; bases with no gene match: 4. CDR3 nucleotides: TGTGCCAGCAGTTCGAGGGACAGGGGGCTTGGCTACACCTTC. Residues: CASSSRDRGLGYTF.

This chain uses TRBV5-6 with TRBJ2-4, with 13 bases fitting TRBD2. CDR1 is SGHDT, CDR2 YYEEEE, per germline. Trimming took 7 bases from V and 3 from J; bases not matched to a gene: 10. The CDR3 runs to 17 residues. The CDR3 DNA sequence: TGTGCCAGCGCAACTAGCGGGAGGGCCGGTGTCAAAAACATTCAGTACTTC. Protein product: CASATSGRAGVKNIQYF.

As to this clone: Other DNA sequences of this sample code for an identical CDR3. The chain joins TRBV7-6 to TRBJ2-2; TRBD2 matches at 10 bases. V lost 1 base and J lost 1; bases outside the gene matches: 0. In germline, CDR1 is SGHVS, CDR2 FNYEAQ. This CDR3 contains 16 residues. The CDR3 DNA reads TGTGCCAGCAGCTTAGGACTAGCGGGGAACACCGGGGAGCTGTTTTTT. Its translation is CASSLGLAGNTGELFF.

The chain is built from TRBV18 and TRBJ2-3; D tentatively reads TRBD1 or TRBD2 (5 bases each). The CDR3 contains 14 residues. From germline, CDR1 is KGHSH and CDR2 LQKENI. Trimming removed 6 bases at V and 9 bases at J, with 19 bases between. Here the CDR3 reads CASSSGTYDPTQYF. The CDR3 coding sequence is TGTGCCAGCTCTTCCGGGACCTATGACCCCACGCAGTATTTT.

The chain uses TRBV20-1 and TRBJ2-5; tentative D call: TRBD2 (5 bases). CDR1 DFQATT and CDR2 SNEGSKA come from the germline V gene (reference sequence). Trimming stripped 5 bases from V and 7 bases from J, with 11 bases between. The CDR3 is made up of 11 amino acids. For the CDR3, the DNA is TGCAGTGCTGTTTTCGAGGGGACCCAGTACTTC. Encoded protein: CSAVFEGTQYF.

The V and J genes are TRBV19 and TRBJ1-2; D unresolved. V was pared by 5 bases and J by 0 bases, with 7 bases between. The CDR3 runs to 13 residues. Germline lookup yields CDR1 LNHDA and CDR2 SQIVND (reference sequence). The CDR3 region has the DNA TGTGCCAGTAGTGGCTCCTCTAACTATGGCTACACCTTC. Amino acids: CASSGSSNYGYTF.

This chain connects TRBV28 to TRBJ2-1; the match to TRBD1 covers 8 bases. CDR1 and CDR2 from the germline V gene are MDHEN and SYDVKM. With 4 bases clipped from V and 6 bases from J, the junction kept 11 bases outside the gene matches. The CDR3 runs to 16 residues. This CDR3 is CASSSPSGGYINEQFF. The DNA of the CDR3 is TGTGCCAGCAGTTCCCCGTCAGGGGGCTACATCAATGAGCAGTTCTTC.